The 24 T cell receptor beta chains in this list originate from one sample, sequenced in a study of Graves' ophthalmopathy and Graves' hyperthyroidism. RNA served as the template for amplifying TCR beta CDR3 regions. First-round RT-PCR employed HTBI primers, with a second-round multiplex PCR after it. TCRdb analysed the multiplex PCR reads with MiXCR anew, one entry per CDR3 protein. This table holds around 400,000 distinct CDR3 sequences, 20% to 25% found once. The specimen was peripheral blood. The receptors derive from a woman under 30 with stable Graves' hyperthyroidism.

V usage is TRBV7-9 and J usage is TRBJ1-1, with 9 nucleotides matching TRBD1. In germline, CDR1 is SEHNR, CDR2 FQNEAQ (reference sequence). This CDR3 region has 15 residues. Trimming at V came to 6 bases and at J to 4 bases, leaving 9 bases not matched to a gene. The DNA for the CDR3 is TGTGCCAGCAGTACACAGGGGGCGAGGGGCACTGAAGCTTTCTTT. Translation gives CASSTQGARGTEAFF.

Concerning this clonotype: A much larger clone differs by one base, so this may be a read error. The chain combines TRBV7-2 with TRBJ1-5, with D perhaps TRBD1 (5 bases). Germline CDR1 reads SGHTA; CDR2 reads FQGNSA. This CDR3 has 13 residues. The DNA of the CDR3 is TGTTCCAGCAGCTTAGGGGCAGATCAGCCCCAGCATTTT. This codes for CSSSLGADQPQHF.

V is TRBV30 and J is TRBJ2-5; D unresolved. Per germline, CDR1 GTSNPN and CDR2 SVGIG (reference sequence). The CDR3 spans 13 residues. V was pared by 0 bases and J by 4 bases, with 9 bases between. In DNA form, the CDR3 reads TGTGCCTGGAGTGTACACATGGGAGAGACCCAGTACTTC. Translating it yields CAWSVHMGETQYF.

The CDR3 coding sequence is TGCGCCAGCAGCCAAGACCCGGGGAGTCATGAGCAGTACTTC. It yields the protein CASSQDPGSHEQYF. The genes are TRBV4-3 and TRBJ2-7, with D possibly being TRBD2 (5 bases). Trimming removed 0 bases at V and 7 bases at J, with 13 bases between. CDR1 and CDR2 from the germline V gene are LGHNA and YSLEER. The CDR3 is made up of 14 amino acids.

In this sample, this clonotype turned up a few times. The chain couples TRBV2 to TRBJ1-2; TRBD1 matches 11 bases. The germline V gene has CDR1 SNHLY and CDR2 FYNNEI. This CDR3 has 14 residues. V lost 6 bases and J lost 7; bases outside the gene matches: 7. CDR3 nucleotides: TGTGCCAGCAGCCCGGACAGGGGGCGGTTTGGCTACACCTTC. Protein: CASSPDRGRFGYTF.

This clonotype was observed many times. The V gene is TRBV25-1, the J gene TRBJ1-5; tentatively, D is TRBD1 (6 bases). V was shortened by 2 bases and J by 5 bases, with 16 bases between the two germline ends. Germline assignment: CDR1 MGHDK and CDR2 SYGVNS. The CDR3 is 16 residues long. The DNA for the CDR3 is TGTGCCAGCAGTGAAATCGGCGCGGCAGGGGATCAGCCCCAGCATTTT. Translation: CASSEIGAAGDQPQHF.

The J gene is TRBJ1-1, the V gene TRBV5-4, with 9 bases lining up with TRBD1. CDR3 length equals 14 residues. The germline gives CDR1 SGHNT, CDR2 YYREEE (reference sequence). After removal of 3 bases from V and 5 bases from J, the junction contained 5 bases not matched to a gene. Here the CDR3 reads CASSYGTGRTEAFF. The CDR3 DNA sequence: TGTGCCAGCAGCTACGGGACAGGGAGGACTGAAGCTTTCTTT.

This clonotype was counted many times. CDR3 DNA sequence: TGCGCCAGCAGCCAAGAGGGCTGGACTACCTACGAGCAGTACTTC. This encodes CASSQEGWTTYEQYF. V usage is TRBV4-3 and J usage is TRBJ2-7; perhaps TRBD2 as D (6 bases). V was trimmed by 0 bases and J by 2 bases, leaving 11 bases between them. The CDR3 is 15 amino acids. Germline lookup yields CDR1 LGHNA and CDR2 YSLEER.

This clonotype was seen at least ten times. The chain links TRBV14 to TRBJ2-4; 7 nucleotides line up with TRBD1. From germline, CDR1 is SGHDN and CDR2 FVKESK. The CDR3 length is 14 residues. V dropped 4 bases and J dropped 1; count of bases not matched to a gene: 1. The DNA of the CDR3 is TGTGCCAGCAGCCCGACAGGGGCCAAAAACATTCAGTACTTC. Protein product: CASSPTGAKNIQYF.

This clonotype has at least ten counts. The chain joins TRBV6-1 to TRBJ1-1; TRBD1 aligns across 9 bases. The trim removed 2 bases at V and 4 bases at J, leaving 5 bases unmatched. Germline V gives CDR1 MNHNS, CDR2 SASEGT. The CDR3 totals 15 residues. The CDR3 DNA reads TGTGCCAGCAGTGAACCGGGACAGGGTTCCACTGAAGCTTTCTTT. Translated: CASSEPGQGSTEAFF.

This clonotype has at least ten counts. The chain couples TRBV11-2 to TRBJ1-1; TRBD1 is a possible D gene (5 bases). V was cut by 6 bases and J by 1 base, with 12 bases left in between. Germline lookup yields CDR1 SGHAT and CDR2 FQNNGV. CDR3 length equals 14 residues. In DNA form, the CDR3 reads TGTGCCAGCAGTAATAACCAGGGGAACACTGAAGCTTTCTTT. Translated, it gives CASSNNQGNTEAFF.

Many counts were recorded for this clonotype. The rearrangement uses TRBV20-1 and TRBJ2-7; D is unclear. V was trimmed by 6 bases and J by 0 bases, leaving 6 bases between them. The CDR3 is 11 amino acids. Per the germline V gene, CDR1 is DFQATT and CDR2 is SNEGSKA (reference sequence). CDR3 loop: CSARSSYEQYF. The CDR3 region has the DNA TGCAGTGCACGCAGCTCCTACGAGCAGTACTTC.

This clonotype was observed many times. The chain links TRBV2 to TRBJ2-5; the D call may be TRBD1 or TRBD2 (5 bases each). The CDR3 consists of 14 residues. V shed 6 bases and J shed 4 bases, with 15 bases lying between them. Germline CDR1 is SNHLY and CDR2 is FYNNEI. This CDR3 reads CASSVGVRAETQYF. CDR3 bases: TGTGCCAGCAGCGTGGGGGTTCGGGCAGAGACCCAGTACTTC.

CDR3 amino acids: CASSEGGQGADGYTF. As DNA, the CDR3 is TGTGCCAGCAGTGAAGGAGGACAGGGGGCTGACGGCTACACCTTC. The genes are TRBV6-1 and TRBJ1-2; 11 bases are a match to TRBD1. The CDR3 totals 15 residues. Unmatched junction bases numbered 6, after V lost 1 base and J lost 8 bases. Germline CDR1 reads MNHNS; CDR2 reads SASEGT.

This clonotype was found many times. This chain uses TRBV7-8 with TRBJ2-6, with D uncertain. The V end lost 1 base, the J end lost 0 bases, and 7 bases lay between the germline ends. Germline V CDR1 and CDR2: SGHVS, FQNEAQ. CDR3 length: 16 amino acids. The CDR3 is CASSLGGNSGANVLTF. CDR3 sequence (DNA): TGTGCCAGCAGCTTAGGGGGAAACTCTGGGGCCAACGTCCTGACTTTC.

This clonotype showed up many times. The V call is TRBV5-1, the J call TRBJ2-7, with D tentatively TRBD2 (6 bases). This CDR3 is built from 13 residues. Trimming left V 3 bases short and J 4 bases short, with 11 bases between. Germline V gene lookup returns CDR1 SGHRS and CDR2 YFSETQ. The DNA of the CDR3 is TGCGCCAGCAGCTCGGGGGTGTTGTACGAGCAGTACTTC. Translation: CASSSGVLYEQYF.

This clonotype has only a few counts. This chain uses TRBV5-6 with TRBJ2-2; tentatively, D is TRBD2 (5 bases). Germline V lookup: CDR1 SGHDT, CDR2 YYEEEE. V was trimmed by 6 bases and J by 0 bases, leaving 6 bases between them. The CDR3 loop spans 13 amino acids. For the CDR3, the DNA is TGTGCCAGCACCGGGGCGAACACCGGGGAGCTGTTTTTT. It specifies CASTGANTGELFF.

A few counts support this clonotype. V is TRBV4-1 and J is TRBJ2-5; TRBD2 matches 11 bases. Trimming took 4 bases from V and 1 from J; bases not matched to a gene: 8. From germline, CDR1 is MGHRA and CDR2 YSYEKL. The CDR3 loop spans 17 amino acids. The CDR3 DNA sequence: TGCGCCAGCAGCCCCCTAGGACTAGCGGGTACCCAAGAGACCCAGTACTTC. As protein: CASSPLGLAGTQETQYF.

The chain is built from TRBV29-1 and TRBJ1-1, with D unclear. The CDR3 runs 13 residues. Germline-derived CDR1 and CDR2 are SQVTM and ANQGSEA. Trimming removed 6 bases from V and 4 bases from J, with 15 bases in between. This CDR3 is CSVRPAVSTEAFF. The CDR3 DNA reads TGCAGCGTCCGACCGGCGGTGAGCACTGAAGCTTTCTTT. The whole variable domain, filled in from reference TRBV29-1 and TRBJ1-1, reads SAVISQKPSRDICQRGTSLTIQCQVDSQVTMMFWYRQQPGQSLTLIATANQGSEATYESGFVIDKFPISRPNLTFSTLTVSNMSPEDSSIYLCSVRPAVSTEAFFGQGTRLTVV.

The chain links TRBV11-1 to TRBJ2-2; 9 bases line up with TRBD1. This CDR3 has 18 amino acids. Germline lookup yields CDR1 SGHAT and CDR2 FQDESV (reference sequence). The V and J ends lost 3 bases and 4 bases, in that order; junction bases with no gene match: 12. CDR3 region: CASSFSSSGQGTTGELFF. In nucleotides, the CDR3 is TGTGCCAGCAGCTTTTCCTCGTCGGGACAGGGAACCACCGGGGAGCTGTTTTTT.

This clonotype was recorded at least ten times. Here the CDR3 reads CASSQDTGVRNQETQYF. Here the CDR3 DNA reads TGTGCCAGCAGCCAAGATACGGGTGTCAGGAACCAAGAGACCCAGTACTTC. The rearrangement uses TRBV3-2 and TRBJ2-5. TRBV3-2 is a known pseudogene. This CDR3 is 17 amino acids long.

This clonotype was picked up many times. The V call is TRBV10-3, the J call TRBJ2-5, with TRBD2 identical over 9 bases. CDR1 ENHRY and CDR2 SYGVKD come from the germline V gene. V was pared by 10 bases and J by 3 bases, with 6 bases of the junction left unmatched. The CDR3 totals 13 residues. The CDR3 DNA follows: TGTGCCACGTTAGCGGGAGAGGAAGAGACCCAGTACTTC. Residues: CATLAGEEETQYF.

This clonotype was seen repeatedly, ten times or more. This chain uses TRBV12-3 or TRBV12-4 with TRBJ2-3, with 10 bases fitting TRBD2. The junction had 11 bases not matched to a gene; V was cut back by 6 bases and J by 5 bases. This CDR3 comprises 16 residues. The DNA of the CDR3 is TGTGCCAGCAGCCTAGCGGGGGCGGGGAGGGGAGATACGCAGTATTTT. Residues: CASSLAGAGRGDTQYF.

This clonotype has only one observation. The V gene is TRBV18, the J gene TRBJ2-7; 9 bases fit TRBD1. The CDR3 consists of 15 residues. V was clipped by 3 bases and J by 3 bases; unmatched bases: 6. Germline CDR1 KGHSH, CDR2 LQKENI. The CDR3 coding sequence is TGTGCCAGCTCACCGCTCCGGGACAGGGACTACGAGCAGTACTTC. Translating gives CASSPLRDRDYEQYF. The full variable domain, with the rest looked up from reference TRBV18 and TRBJ2-7, is NAGVMQNPRHLVRRRGQEARLRCSPMKGHSHVYWYRQLPEEGLKFMVYLQKENIIDESGMPKERFSAEFPKEGPSILRIQQVVRGDSAAYFCASSPLRDRDYEQYFGPGTRLTVT.